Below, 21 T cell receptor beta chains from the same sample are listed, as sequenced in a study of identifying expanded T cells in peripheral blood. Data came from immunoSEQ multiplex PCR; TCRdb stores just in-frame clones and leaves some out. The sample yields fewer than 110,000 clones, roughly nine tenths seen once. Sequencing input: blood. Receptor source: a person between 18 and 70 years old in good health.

The CDR3 loop is CASSTGGYQETQYF. In DNA, the CDR3 is TGTGCCAGCAGTACCGGGGGGTACCAAGAGACCCAGTACTTC. The rearrangement links TRBV2 to TRBJ2-5; 7 bases match TRBD2. V lost 5 bases and J lost 0; bases outside the gene matches: 3. The CDR3 covers 14 residues. In germline, CDR1 is SNHLY, CDR2 FYNNEI.

CDR3 residues: CASSQENRGWGVGELFF. CDR3 nucleotide sequence: TGCGCCAGCAGCCAAGAGAACAGGGGCTGGGGGGTCGGGGAGCTGTTTTTT. The chain links TRBV4-1 to TRBJ2-2; TRBD1 might be the D (7 bases). Looked up from germline, CDR1 is MGHRA and CDR2 is YSYEKL. The CDR3 totals 17 residues. Trimming removed 0 bases from V and 7 bases from J, with 18 bases in between.

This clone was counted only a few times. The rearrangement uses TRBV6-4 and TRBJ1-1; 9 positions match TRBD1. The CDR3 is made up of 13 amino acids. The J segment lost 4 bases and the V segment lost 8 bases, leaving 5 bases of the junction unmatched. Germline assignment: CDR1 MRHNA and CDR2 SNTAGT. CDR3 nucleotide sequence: TGTGCCAGCTCCGGGACAGGGAGCACTGAAGCTTTCTTT. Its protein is CASSGTGSTEAFF.

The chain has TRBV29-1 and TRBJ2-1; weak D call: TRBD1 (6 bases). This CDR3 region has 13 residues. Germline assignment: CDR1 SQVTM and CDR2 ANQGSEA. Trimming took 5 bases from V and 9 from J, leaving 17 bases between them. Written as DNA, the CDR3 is TGCAGCGTTAGTAGGGACATCGATGGTGAGCAGTTCTTC. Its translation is CSVSRDIDGEQFF.

Here the CDR3 DNA reads TGTGCCAGCAGCTTATGGGCTCAAGAGACCCAGTACTTC. Translating it yields CASSLWAQETQYF. The rearrangement links TRBV7-9 to TRBJ2-5; D remains ambiguous. This CDR3 is 13 amino acids long. V dropped 2 bases and J dropped 2 bases, with 6 bases sitting between them. The germline V gene has CDR1 SEHNR and CDR2 FQNEAQ (reference sequence).

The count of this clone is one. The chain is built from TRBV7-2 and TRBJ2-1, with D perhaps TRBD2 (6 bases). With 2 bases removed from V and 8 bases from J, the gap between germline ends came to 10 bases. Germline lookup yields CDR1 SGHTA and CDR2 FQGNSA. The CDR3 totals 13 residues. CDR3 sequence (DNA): TGTGCCAGCAGCTTAAGGGTAGCGGATGAGCAGTTCTTC. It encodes CASSLRVADEQFF.

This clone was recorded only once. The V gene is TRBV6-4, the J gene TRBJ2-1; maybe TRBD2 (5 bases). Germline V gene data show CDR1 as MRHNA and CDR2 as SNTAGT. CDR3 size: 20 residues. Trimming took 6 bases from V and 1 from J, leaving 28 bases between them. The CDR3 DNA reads TGTGCCAGCAGCCCAAGCGGTGGGTCTATCGGGTCCCCATCCTACAATGAGCAGTTCTTC. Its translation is CASSPSGGSIGSPSYNEQFF.

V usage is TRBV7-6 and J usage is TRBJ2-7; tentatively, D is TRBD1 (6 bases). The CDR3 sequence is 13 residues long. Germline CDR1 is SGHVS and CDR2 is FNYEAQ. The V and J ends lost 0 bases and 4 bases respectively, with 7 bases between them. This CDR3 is CASSLAGAYEQYF. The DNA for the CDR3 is TGTGCCAGCAGCTTAGCGGGGGCGTACGAGCAGTACTTC.

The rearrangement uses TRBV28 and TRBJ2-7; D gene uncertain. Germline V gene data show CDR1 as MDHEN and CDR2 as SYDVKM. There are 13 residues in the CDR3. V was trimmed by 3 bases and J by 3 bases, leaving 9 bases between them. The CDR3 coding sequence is TGTGCCAGCAGTTTCGGTACAGACTACGAGCAGTACTTC. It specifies CASSFGTDYEQYF. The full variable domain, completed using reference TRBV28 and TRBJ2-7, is DVKVTQSSRYLVKRTGEKVFLECVQDMDHENMFWYRQDPGLGLRLIYFSYDVKMKEKGDIPEGYSVSREKKERFSLILESASTNQTSMYLCASSFGTDYEQYFGPGTRLTVT.

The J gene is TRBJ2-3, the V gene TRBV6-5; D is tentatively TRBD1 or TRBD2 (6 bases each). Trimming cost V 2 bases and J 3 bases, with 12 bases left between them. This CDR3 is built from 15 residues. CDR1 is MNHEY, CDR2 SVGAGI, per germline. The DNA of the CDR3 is TGTGCCAGCAGTTACGGTCCGGGGGCTACAGATACGCAGTATTTT. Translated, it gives CASSYGPGATDTQYF.

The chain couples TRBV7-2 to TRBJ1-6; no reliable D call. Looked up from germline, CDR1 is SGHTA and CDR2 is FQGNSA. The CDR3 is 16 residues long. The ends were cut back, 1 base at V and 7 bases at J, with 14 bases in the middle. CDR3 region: CASSLGGPGRNSPLHF. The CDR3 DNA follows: TGTGCCAGCAGCTTAGGTGGGCCAGGCCGAAATTCACCCCTCCACTTT.

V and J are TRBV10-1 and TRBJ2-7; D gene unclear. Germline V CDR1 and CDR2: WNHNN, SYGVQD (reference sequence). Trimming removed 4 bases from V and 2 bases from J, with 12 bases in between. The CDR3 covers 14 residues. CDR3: CASSATPATYEQYF. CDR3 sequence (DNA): TGCGCCAGCAGTGCGACCCCGGCCACCTACGAGCAGTACTTC.

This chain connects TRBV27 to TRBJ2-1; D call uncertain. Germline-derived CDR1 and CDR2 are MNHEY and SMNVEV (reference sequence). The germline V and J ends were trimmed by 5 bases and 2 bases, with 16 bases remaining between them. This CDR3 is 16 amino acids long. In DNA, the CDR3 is TGTGCCAGCAGTCCTCGCCTCGGCCGTCCCTACAATGAGCAGTTCTTC. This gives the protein CASSPRLGRPYNEQFF.

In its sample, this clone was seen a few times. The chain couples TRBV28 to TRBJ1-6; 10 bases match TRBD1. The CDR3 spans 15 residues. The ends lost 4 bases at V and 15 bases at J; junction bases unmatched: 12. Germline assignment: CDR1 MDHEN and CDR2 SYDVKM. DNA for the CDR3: TGTGCCAGCAGTTCAACCGGGACAGGGGTCAATTTCCTCCACTTT. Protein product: CASSSTGTGVNFLHF.

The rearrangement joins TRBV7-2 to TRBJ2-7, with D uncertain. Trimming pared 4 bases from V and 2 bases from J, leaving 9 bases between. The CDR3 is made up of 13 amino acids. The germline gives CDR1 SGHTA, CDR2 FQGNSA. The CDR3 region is CASSSLLAYEQYF. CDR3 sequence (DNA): TGTGCCAGCAGCTCCCTTTTGGCCTACGAGCAGTACTTC.

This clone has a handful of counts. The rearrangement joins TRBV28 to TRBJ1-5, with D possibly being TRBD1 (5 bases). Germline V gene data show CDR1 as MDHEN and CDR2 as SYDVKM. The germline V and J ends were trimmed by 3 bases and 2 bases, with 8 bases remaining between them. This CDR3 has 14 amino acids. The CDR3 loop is CASSFRVGNQPQHF. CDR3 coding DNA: TGTGCCAGCAGTTTCAGGGTGGGCAATCAGCCCCAGCATTTT. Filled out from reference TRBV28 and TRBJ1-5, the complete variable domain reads DVKVTQSSRYLVKRTGEKVFLECVQDMDHENMFWYRQDPGLGLRLIYFSYDVKMKEKGDIPEGYSVSREKKERFSLILESASTNQTSMYLCASSFRVGNQPQHFGDGTRLSIL.

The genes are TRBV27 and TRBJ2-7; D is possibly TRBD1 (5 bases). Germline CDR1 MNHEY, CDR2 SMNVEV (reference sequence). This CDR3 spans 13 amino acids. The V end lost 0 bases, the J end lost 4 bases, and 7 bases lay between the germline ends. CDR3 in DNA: TGTGCCAGCAGTTTATCGGGGCCATACGAGCAGTACTTC. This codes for CASSLSGPYEQYF.

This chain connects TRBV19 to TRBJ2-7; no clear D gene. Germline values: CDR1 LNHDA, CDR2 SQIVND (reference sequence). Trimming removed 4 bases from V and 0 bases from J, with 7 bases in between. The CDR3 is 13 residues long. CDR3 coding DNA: TGTGCCAGTAGTAATCTGCCCTCCTACGAGCAGTACTTC. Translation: CASSNLPSYEQYF.

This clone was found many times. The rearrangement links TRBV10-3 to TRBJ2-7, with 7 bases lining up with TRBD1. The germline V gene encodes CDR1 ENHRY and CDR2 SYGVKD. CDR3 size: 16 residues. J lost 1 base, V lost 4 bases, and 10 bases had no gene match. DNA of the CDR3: TGTGCCATCAGTGCCTTGGACAGGACAATTTCCTACGAGCAGTACTTC. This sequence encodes CAISALDRTISYEQYF.

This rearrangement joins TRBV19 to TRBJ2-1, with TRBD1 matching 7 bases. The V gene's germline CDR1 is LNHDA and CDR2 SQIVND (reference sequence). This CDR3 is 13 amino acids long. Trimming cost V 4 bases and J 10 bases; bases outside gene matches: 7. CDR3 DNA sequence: TGTGCCAGTAGTACCCACAGGGGCCAGGAGCAGTTCTTC. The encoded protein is CASSTHRGQEQFF.

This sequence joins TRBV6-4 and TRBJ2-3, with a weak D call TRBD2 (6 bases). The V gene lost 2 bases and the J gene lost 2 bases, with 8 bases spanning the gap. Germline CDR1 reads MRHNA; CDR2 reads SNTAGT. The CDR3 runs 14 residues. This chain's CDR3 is CASSDGGDTDTQYF. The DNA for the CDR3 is TGTGCCAGCAGTGACGGCGGGGACACAGATACGCAGTATTTT.